The 22 T cell receptor beta chains presented below share a single source sample, sequenced in a study of blood T cells in healthy people across ages. Through a sample-barcoded 5' primer and a J-beta primer mix, a second PCR was run for roughly 6 to 11 cycles. TCRdb itself ran the 5' RACE reads through MiXCR, one entry per CDR3 protein. The sample has approximately 810,000 distinct CDR3 sequences, 25% to 35% seen once; the top ten hold 17%. Sequenced sample: blood. The receptors come from a woman over 75 in good health.

This clonotype was seen ten or more times. The rearrangement links TRBV4-2 to TRBJ1-5; a weak D match, TRBD1 (6 bases). The length of the CDR3 is 16 residues. Germline CDR1 LGHNA, CDR2 YNFKEQ. V gave up 1 base and J gave up 0 bases, with 10 bases separating them. CDR3 loop: CASSQGGGYSNQPQHF. Here the CDR3 DNA reads TGTGCCAGCAGCCAAGGAGGGGGTTATAGCAATCAGCCCCAGCATTTT.

This sequence joins TRBV5-3 and TRBJ2-5; 11 bases fit TRBD1. Being an ORF, TRBV5-3 has a function that is uncertain. This CDR3 comprises 17 residues. The ends lost 8 bases at V and 2 bases at J; junction bases unmatched: 14. CDR3 DNA: TGTGCCAGCAGCGAACTTGGACAGGGGGCTCGGCAAGAGACCCAGTACTTC. The encoded protein is CASSELGQGARQETQYF.

As regards this clonotype: Possible read error: a much larger clone is one base away. The gene calls are TRBV7-2 and TRBJ1-2; no clear D. The CDR3 consists of 16 residues. V lost 3 bases, J lost 4 bases, and 18 bases lay in between. The germline V gene has CDR1 SGHTA and CDR2 FQGNSA. CDR3 DNA sequence: TGTGCCAGCAGCTTCCTACCGCGGGGAACTAGCTATGGCTACACCTTC. Translation: CASSFLPRGTSYGYTF.

This rearrangement joins TRBV28 to TRBJ2-7; D possibly uses TRBD1 or TRBD2 (7 bases each). CDR3 length: 15 residues. V shed 4 bases and J shed 2 bases, with 15 bases lying between them. Germline loops: CDR1 MDHEN, CDR2 SYDVKM. This CDR3 reads CASSSGGQYTYEQYV. The CDR3 nucleotides are TGTGCCAGCAGTTCGGGGGGACAGTACACCTACGAGCAGTACGTC.

This chain uses TRBV7-9 with TRBJ1-1; TRBD1 aligns across 7 bases. V was clipped by 5 bases and J by 3 bases; unmatched bases: 9. The CDR3 has 15 amino acids. CDR1 and CDR2 (germline): SEHNR, FQNEAQ (reference sequence). The DNA for the CDR3 is TGTGCCAGCAGCACCCCGACAGGGCTGGACACTGAAGCTTTCTTT. Translating gives CASSTPTGLDTEAFF.

The CDR3 bases are TGTGCCCTCACAGACAGACACTCTGGAAACACCATATATTTT. Its protein product is CALTDRHSGNTIYF. This chain links TRBV30 with TRBJ1-3; perhaps TRBD1 as D (5 bases). The CDR3 sequence is 14 residues long. Per germline, CDR1 GTSNPN and CDR2 SVGIG (reference sequence). The germline V and J ends were trimmed by 8 bases and 0 bases, with 14 bases remaining between them.

This clonotype was recorded at least ten times. The chain recombines TRBV9 with TRBJ1-2; a weak D match, TRBD1 (5 bases). Trimming took off 0 bases at V and 3 bases at J, with 12 bases between the two ends. CDR3 length: 15 residues. Looked up from germline, CDR1 is SGDLS and CDR2 is YYNGEE. This CDR3 reads CASSVGRGSHYGYTF. The CDR3, as DNA: TGTGCCAGCAGCGTAGGACGGGGGTCCCACTATGGCTACACCTTC.

This chain uses TRBV5-1 with TRBJ2-1; D remains unclear. The CDR3 has 12 amino acids. Germline V gene data show CDR1 as SGHRS and CDR2 as YFSETQ. The germline V and J ends were trimmed by 2 bases and 10 bases, with 10 bases remaining between them. The DNA of the CDR3 is TGCGCCAGCAGCTTAACCAACGTGGAGCAGTTCTTC. As protein: CASSLTNVEQFF.

In nucleotides, the CDR3 is TGCAGTGCTAGATCACAGCTCCTGAACACTGAAGCTTTCTTT. This encodes CSARSQLLNTEAFF. J is TRBJ1-1 and V is TRBV20-1; D is unresolved. The CDR3 length is 14 residues. Germline-derived CDR1 and CDR2 are DFQATT and SNEGSKA (reference sequence). Trimming left V 2 bases short and J 0 bases short, with 10 bases between.

The chain recombines TRBV2 with TRBJ1-4; D is uncertain. Germline V gene data show CDR1 as SNHLY and CDR2 as FYNNEI. The V end lost 7 bases, the J end lost 9 bases, and 9 bases lay between the germline ends. The CDR3 has 11 residues. The CDR3 coding sequence is TGTGCCAGCATGTCTGGTCAAAAACTGTTTTTT. Translating it yields CASMSGQKLFF.

There are many counts of this clonotype. The CDR3 sequence is CASSTQIRKEEDEQYF. CDR3 coding DNA: TGTGCCAGCAGCACCCAGATCAGAAAAGAGGAGGACGAGCAGTACTTC. V and J are TRBV21-1 and TRBJ2-7; TRBD2 is taken as the D call from the table, unchecked against the DNA. TRBV21-1 is listed as a pseudogene. The CDR3 runs 16 residues.

This clonotype was found once. A much bigger clone sits one base away, suggesting this may be a read error. This chain links TRBV20-1 with TRBJ1-2, with 9 positions matching TRBD1. V dropped 3 bases and J dropped 5; count of bases not matched to a gene: 13. CDR3 size: 16 residues. Germline loops: CDR1 DFQATT, CDR2 SNEGSKA (reference sequence). CDR3 nucleotides: TGCAGTGCTAGTGTGGGGGGAGTCGGGACAGGGTATGGCTACACCTTC. Amino acids: CSASVGGVGTGYGYTF.

The chain uses TRBV6-1 and TRBJ2-5; 8 positions match TRBD1. With V trimmed by 4 bases and J by 5 bases, 6 bases remained unmatched. The germline gives CDR1 MNHNS, CDR2 SASEGT. The CDR3 length is 14 residues. For the CDR3, the DNA is TGTGCCAGCAGTGGCAGGGGGCGCGGGGAGACCCAGTACTTC. Its protein product is CASSGRGRGETQYF.

This clonotype has a single count. The gene calls are TRBV20-1 and TRBJ2-1, with TRBD2 as a possible D gene (6 bases). Trimming left V 5 bases short and J 0 bases short, with 14 bases between. CDR3 length equals 15 residues. Germline CDR1 is DFQATT and CDR2 is SNEGSKA (reference sequence). CDR3 coding DNA: TGCAGTGCTTATGAAGCCGGGAGCTCCTACAATGAGCAGTTCTTC. Residues: CSAYEAGSSYNEQFF.

This clonotype came up many times. This rearrangement joins TRBV20-1 to TRBJ2-5; 11 nucleotides agree with TRBD1. CDR1 is DFQATT and CDR2 is SNEGSKA in the germline V gene (reference sequence). The CDR3 is 15 residues long. V gave up 4 bases and J gave up 1 base; unmatched junction bases: 5. The CDR3 bases are TGCAGTGCTAAAGGACAGGGGGCAGGCCAAGAGACCCAGTACTTC. This encodes CSAKGQGAGQETQYF.

The sample holds many counts of this clonotype. The rearrangement joins TRBV7-9 to TRBJ2-5; a weak D match, TRBD1 (5 bases). CDR1 and CDR2 (germline): SEHNR, FQNEAQ (reference sequence). This CDR3 contains 15 residues. V was shortened by 3 bases and J by 5 bases, with 16 bases between the two germline ends. The CDR3 DNA sequence: TGTGCCAGCAGCTTGAAGGACACCTTAGGGGAGACCCAGTACTTC. Translating it yields CASSLKDTLGETQYF.

This clonotype was seen many times. The chain has TRBV7-2 and TRBJ2-7; 7 bases line up with TRBD2. CDR3 length: 13 amino acids. Trimming removed 1 base from V and 10 bases from J; junction bases left unmatched: 7. The V gene's germline CDR1 is SGHTA and CDR2 FQGNSA. CDR3 protein: CASSLVREAEQYF. DNA of the CDR3: TGTGCCAGCAGCTTAGTTCGGGAGGCCGAACAGTACTTC.

With respect to this clonotype: A much larger clone lies one base from this, so it may be a read error. This chain connects TRBV6-2 or TRBV6-3 to TRBJ2-5; a weak D match, TRBD2 (6 bases). CDR1 and CDR2 (germline): MNHEY, SVGEGT. CDR3 length: 16 residues. Here the CDR3 reads CASSYGTGTLQETQDF. In nucleotides, the CDR3 is TGTGCCAGCAGTTACGGGACCGGGACTTTACAAGAGACCCAGGACTTC.

To note about this clonotype: A much more abundant neighbour one base away suggests this may be a read error. The V and J genes are TRBV3-1 and TRBJ2-2; 9 bases line up with TRBD1. J was trimmed by 0 bases and V by 5 bases; bases with no gene match: 1. This CDR3 has 15 residues. CDR1 and CDR2 from the germline V gene are LGHDT and YNNKEL (reference sequence). The CDR3 region is CASSWDRANTGELFF. In nucleotides, the CDR3 is TGTGCCAGCAGCTGGGACAGGGCGAACACCGGGGAGCTGTTTTTT.

This clonotype has ten or more counts. The chain employs TRBV5-1 and TRBJ2-1; D not certain. V lost 0 bases, J lost 6 bases, and 7 bases lay in between. CDR3 length: 13 residues. Germline loops: CDR1 SGHRS, CDR2 YFSETQ. In DNA form, the CDR3 reads TGCGCCAGCAGCTTGGGACTCCGCAATGAGCAGTTCTTC. This gives the protein CASSLGLRNEQFF.

This clonotype showed up many times. This chain uses TRBV20-1 with TRBJ2-3; TRBD2 aligns across 9 bases. CDR3 length: 16 amino acids. The V gene's germline CDR1 is DFQATT and CDR2 SNEGSKA (reference sequence). V gave up 4 bases and J gave up 5 bases; unmatched junction bases: 13. The CDR3 nucleotides read TGCAGTGCTACGTCCGCGCGGGGGGGCAGGGGAGATACGCAGTATTTT. Amino acids: CSATSARGGRGDTQYF.

In this sample, this clonotype turned up a few times. This chain uses TRBV7-2 with TRBJ1-2, with no clear D. Germline lookup yields CDR1 SGHTA and CDR2 FQGNSA. CDR3 length equals 13 residues. V was cut by 1 base and J by 9 bases, with 12 bases left in between. The CDR3 sequence: CASSLEITESYTF. The CDR3 DNA is TGTGCCAGCAGCTTAGAGATCACGGAGAGCTACACCTTC.